These 16 T cell receptor beta chains came from one sample sequenced in a study of T cell repertoires in cytomegalovirus infection. TCRdb reprocessed the reads via MiXCR and lists one record per CDR3 protein. This sample carries 310,000 or so distinct CDR3 sequences, about 23% of them seen once, and the ten largest clones take approximately 14%. The specimen was PBMCs. These receptors originate from a human donor in good health (CMV status not recorded). Some clones in this sample may be carry-over from other donors' samples.

This chain links TRBV5-4 with TRBJ2-5; TRBD2 agrees at 9 bases. From germline, CDR1 is SGHNT and CDR2 YYREEE (reference sequence). The CDR3 extends over 15 amino acids. Unmatched junction bases numbered 8, after V lost 2 bases and J lost 6 bases. The CDR3 region is CASSLWRGGLKTQYF. The DNA of the CDR3 is TGTGCCAGCAGCTTATGGCGGGGGGGCCTAAAGACCCAGTACTTC. The whole variable domain, filled in from reference TRBV5-4 and TRBJ2-5, reads ETGVTQSPTHLIKTRGQQVTLRCSSQSGHNTVSWYQQALGQGPQFIFQYYREEENGRGNFPPRFSGLQFPNYSSELNVNALELDDSALYLCASSLWRGGLKTQYFGPGTRLLVL.

This chain connects TRBV2 to TRBJ2-7; the match to TRBD1 covers 9 bases. The CDR3 is 14 residues long. Germline V CDR1 and CDR2: SNHLY, FYNNEI. J was trimmed by 2 bases and V by 5 bases; bases with no gene match: 4. In DNA form, the CDR3 reads TGTGCCAGCAGTTTACAGGGGGCAACCTACGAGCAGTACTTC. Translated: CASSLQGATYEQYF.

This chain's CDR3 is CASSFWGEAKNIQYF. The CDR3 DNA is TGTGCCAGCAGTTTTTGGGGGGAAGCCAAAAACATTCAGTACTTC. V gene TRBV28 combines with J gene TRBJ2-4, with D perhaps TRBD2 (6 bases). Germline V gives CDR1 MDHEN, CDR2 SYDVKM. This CDR3 is built from 15 residues. The V and J ends lost 3 bases and 0 bases respectively, with 9 bases between them.

This clonotype was observed a handful of times. The V call is TRBV11-2, the J call TRBJ1-2, with 8 bases fitting TRBD1. Trimming took 4 bases from V and 8 from J; bases not matched to a gene: 6. Germline-derived CDR1 and CDR2 are SGHAT and FQNNGV. The CDR3 spans 13 residues. CDR3 region: CASSYQGARGYTF. CDR3 coding DNA: TGTGCCAGCAGCTATCAGGGGGCGCGCGGCTACACCTTC.

The J gene is TRBJ2-7, the V gene TRBV6-2 or TRBV6-3; D remains ambiguous. Germline CDR1 is MNHEY and CDR2 is SVGEGT. This CDR3 is built from 11 residues. The ends were cut back, 6 bases at V and 6 bases at J, with 9 bases in the middle. The CDR3 spells CASSRPREQYF. CDR3 sequence (DNA): TGTGCCAGCAGCCGACCACGCGAGCAGTACTTC.

The V call is TRBV10-3, the J call TRBJ2-5, with TRBD2 matching 8 bases. Trimming at V came to 7 bases and at J to 5 bases, leaving 6 bases not matched to a gene. The CDR3 is 13 residues long. Germline values: CDR1 ENHRY, CDR2 SYGVKD. In DNA form, the CDR3 reads TGTGCCATCAACGGGGGGGTAGGGGAGACCCAGTACTTC. This codes for CAINGGVGETQYF.

This chain uses TRBV6-2 or TRBV6-3 with TRBJ1-5; D gene uncertain. The germline V gene encodes CDR1 MNHEY and CDR2 SVGEGT. Between the trimmed V and J ends, which lost 6 bases and 1 base, there was a span of 10 bases. The CDR3 loop spans 14 amino acids. In DNA, the CDR3 is TGTGCCAGCAGATTGACACTGAGCAATCAGCCCCAGCATTTT. Translated: CASRLTLSNQPQHF.

The V call is TRBV6-1, the J call TRBJ2-7, with D perhaps TRBD2 (5 bases). The CDR3 has 15 amino acids. V was clipped by 2 bases and J by 3 bases, with 14 bases between them. The germline gives CDR1 MNHNS, CDR2 SASEGT. CDR3 in amino acids: CASSEFPPRVYEQYF. The CDR3 bases are TGTGCCAGCAGTGAATTCCCTCCGAGGGTCTACGAGCAGTACTTC.

The table lists this clonotype with many counts. The chain links TRBV7-2 to TRBJ1-3; D not resolved. The CDR3 extends over 16 amino acids. Germline V gene sequence: CDR1 SGHTA, CDR2 FQGNSA. Trimming cost V 4 bases and J 1 base, with 14 bases left between them. The DNA for the CDR3 is TGTGCCAGCAGCTACGCGATTCCTCGATCTGGAAACACCATATATTTT. Encoded protein: CASSYAIPRSGNTIYF.

This clonotype was counted at least ten times. V is TRBV11-2 and J is TRBJ2-2; the D is unclear. CDR1 is SGHAT and CDR2 is FQNNGV in the germline V gene. The CDR3 sequence is 16 residues long. V lost 6 bases and J 0 bases, leaving 14 bases between the germline ends. The CDR3 DNA is TGTGCCAGCAGTTTAAGGCCGGATTCGAACACCGGGGAGCTGTTTTTT. Amino acid sequence: CASSLRPDSNTGELFF.

The rearrangement links TRBV12-3 or TRBV12-4 to TRBJ2-1; 9 nucleotides match TRBD2. V trimming: 6 bases; J trimming: 7 bases; junction bases outside the gene matches: 4. The CDR3 spans 13 residues. The CDR3: CASRVAGENEQFF. The CDR3 nucleotides are TGTGCCAGCAGGGTAGCGGGAGAAAATGAGCAGTTCTTC.

The J gene is TRBJ2-5, the V gene TRBV29-1; 7 positions match TRBD2. There are 13 residues in the CDR3. Germline loops: CDR1 SQVTM, CDR2 ANQGSEA. Trimming took 4 bases from V and 1 from J; bases not matched to a gene: 3. CDR3 sequence (DNA): TGCAGCGTTGGGCCTAGCGGCCAAGAGACCCAGTACTTC. Amino acids: CSVGPSGQETQYF.

This clonotype has more than one count but fewer than ten. V gene TRBV11-2 combines with J gene TRBJ1-1, with 7 nucleotides matching TRBD1. This CDR3 has 15 amino acids. CDR1 is SGHAT and CDR2 is FQNNGV in the germline V gene. V dropped 1 base and J dropped 12; count of bases not matched to a gene: 14. CDR3 amino acids: CASSLGTGTNRGTFF. The CDR3 nucleotides read TGTGCCAGCAGCTTAGGAACCGGGACTAACAGGGGTACTTTCTTT. Variable domain in full (rest from reference TRBV11-2 and TRBJ1-1): EAGVAQSPRYKIIEKRQSVAFWCNPISGHATLYWYQQILGQGPKLLIQFQNNGVVDDSQLPKDRFSAERLKGVDSTLKIQPAKLEDSAVYLCASSLGTGTNRGTFFGQGTRLTVV.

This clonotype was seen ten or more times. This chain connects TRBV7-2 to TRBJ1-5; D gene ambiguous. Germline V gives CDR1 SGHTA, CDR2 FQGNSA. The CDR3 is made up of 13 amino acids. V was cut by 1 base and J by 4 bases, with 5 bases left in between. CDR3 sequence: CASSLGNNQPQHF. The CDR3 region has the DNA TGTGCCAGCAGCTTAGGAAATAATCAGCCCCAGCATTTT.

This chain joins TRBV28 and TRBJ2-2, with D perhaps TRBD1 (5 bases). Germline V gives CDR1 MDHEN, CDR2 SYDVKM. This CDR3 is built from 13 residues. V lost 6 bases to trimming and J lost 6 bases, with 11 bases between them. CDR3 sequence reads: CASRAGNAGELFF. CDR3 sequence (DNA): TGTGCCAGCAGGGCAGGGAATGCCGGGGAGCTGTTTTTT. Together with reference TRBV28 and TRBJ2-2, the CDR3 gives the full variable domain: DVKVTQSSRYLVKRTGEKVFLECVQDMDHENMFWYRQDPGLGLRLIYFSYDVKMKEKGDIPEGYSVSREKKERFSLILESASTNQTSMYLCASRAGNAGELFFGEGSRLTVL.

This clonotype was detected only a few times. The genes are TRBV29-1 and TRBJ2-2; 9 bases are a match to TRBD2. This CDR3 contains 14 residues. V was clipped by 6 bases and J by 2 bases; unmatched bases: 4. In germline, CDR1 is SQVTM, CDR2 ANQGSEA. The CDR3 coding sequence is TGCAGCGTGTCCGGGACTAGCAACACCGGGGAGCTGTTTTTT. Protein: CSVSGTSNTGELFF.